This entry lists 21 T cell receptor beta chains sequenced from one sample in a study of cytomegalovirus exposure and HLA in healthy donors. The PCR made use of 60 Vbeta and 13 Jbeta primers. Repertoires were generated with immunoSEQ multiplex PCR, while TCRdb's copy carries only in-frame clones and drops some. Recorded for this sample: 100,000 to 150,000 clones. The sample taken for sequencing was PBMCs. These receptors were collected from a man between 35 and 55 years old in good health and CMV-seronegative.

The chain has TRBV2 and TRBJ1-5; 7 bases line up with TRBD1. This CDR3 contains 15 residues. The V gene's germline CDR1 is SNHLY and CDR2 FYNNEI. With 10 bases clipped from V and 0 bases from J, the junction kept 9 bases outside the gene matches. The CDR3 region has the DNA TGTGCCATCCGAGACAGGGAAATTAGCAATCAGCCCCAGCATTTT. As protein: CAIRDREISNQPQHF.

A word on this clone: Other DNA variants within this sample encode the same CDR3. V usage is TRBV5-1 and J usage is TRBJ1-1, with 8 bases identical to TRBD1. The CDR3 is 14 residues long. CDR1 SGHRS and CDR2 YFSETQ come from the germline V gene. V was clipped by 4 bases and J by 1 base; unmatched bases: 3. This CDR3 is CASSGQGGNTEAFF. For the CDR3, the DNA is TGCGCCAGCAGCGGACAGGGAGGGAACACTGAAGCTTTCTTT.

The chain uses TRBV5-8 and TRBJ2-1; 10 positions agree with TRBD2. CDR3 length: 14 amino acids. The V gene end was trimmed by 5 bases and the J gene end by 5 bases; junction bases not matched to a gene: 4. Germline CDR1 is SGHTS and CDR2 is YDEGEE. CDR3 nucleotide sequence: TGTGCCAGCAGACAGCGGGAGGGAAACAATGAGCAGTTCTTC. Translation gives CASRQREGNNEQFF.

The rearrangement uses TRBV5-1 and TRBJ2-1, with 8 bases aligning to TRBD1. The CDR3 is made up of 13 amino acids. The V segment lost 3 bases and the J segment 7 bases; nucleotides outside the gene matches: 3. Germline assignment: CDR1 SGHRS and CDR2 YFSETQ. CDR3 DNA sequence: TGCGCCAGCAGCTCAGGGGGCAAAAATGAGCAGTTCTTC. Its protein product is CASSSGGKNEQFF.

The chain couples TRBV27 to TRBJ1-5, with a weak D call TRBD1 (5 bases). V was shortened by 3 bases and J by 6 bases, with 18 bases between the two germline ends. Germline lookup yields CDR1 MNHEY and CDR2 SMNVEV (reference sequence). The CDR3 spans 16 residues. CDR3 sequence (DNA): TGTGCCAGCAGTTTGAAAGGACAAGCGTGGGTTCAGCCCCAGCATTTT. Translating it yields CASSLKGQAWVQPQHF.

To note about this clone: Other DNA sequences in the same sample also yield this CDR3. CDR3 bases: TGTGCCAGCAGCTTAGGGGGGGGAAACACTGAAGCTTTCTTT. Translated, it gives CASSLGGGNTEAFF. The V and J genes are TRBV11-3 and TRBJ1-1; TRBD1 is a possible D gene (5 bases). CDR1 is SGHNT, CDR2 YENEEA, per germline. Trimming stripped 1 base from V and 2 bases from J, with 8 bases between. CDR3 length: 14 residues.

The chain joins TRBV27 to TRBJ2-1; 8 bases map to TRBD2. The germline gives CDR1 MNHEY, CDR2 SMNVEV (reference sequence). V was pared by 2 bases and J by 8 bases, with 8 bases of the junction left unmatched. This CDR3 comprises 15 residues. Here the CDR3 DNA reads TGTGCCAGCAGTTTAACTAGCGGCTTTCACCATGAGCAGTTCTTC. Residues: CASSLTSGFHHEQFF.

The CDR3 DNA follows: TGTGCCATCAGTGGATCAGGGACAGGACGCAACGCGGACTATGGCTACACCTTC. Translation: CAISGSGTGRNADYGYTF. This chain joins TRBV10-3 and TRBJ1-2, with 8 bases fitting TRBD1. The J segment lost 3 bases and the V segment lost 4 bases, leaving 16 bases of the junction unmatched. This CDR3 comprises 18 residues. Germline CDR1 is ENHRY and CDR2 is SYGVKD.

This chain links TRBV5-1 with TRBJ2-3; TRBD2 aligns across 7 bases. Germline-derived CDR1 and CDR2 are SGHRS and YFSETQ. The J segment lost 2 bases and the V segment lost 3 bases, leaving 6 bases of the junction unmatched. The CDR3 loop spans 15 amino acids. The DNA of the CDR3 is TGCGCCAGCAGCTCCACTAGCGCCAACACAGATACGCAGTATTTT. Translating it yields CASSSTSANTDTQYF.

This chain uses TRBV7-8 with TRBJ2-1; D is unresolved. Looked up from germline, CDR1 is SGHVS and CDR2 is FQNEAQ. The CDR3 sequence is 10 residues long. Between the trimmed V and J ends, which lost 6 bases and 10 bases, there was a span of 7 bases. The CDR3 sequence: CASSDSEQFF. CDR3 sequence (DNA): TGTGCCAGCAGTGATAGCGAGCAGTTCTTC. Combining the CDR3 with reference TRBV7-8 and TRBJ2-1 gives the whole variable domain GAGVSQSPRYKVAKRGQDVALRCDPISGHVSLFWYQQALGQGPEFLTYFQNEAQLDKSGLPSDRFFAERPEGSVSTLKIQRTQQEDSAVYLCASSDSEQFFGPGTRLTVL.

The rearrangement uses TRBV7-6 and TRBJ2-1; 7 positions match TRBD1. From germline, CDR1 is SGHVS and CDR2 FNYEAQ. V lost 5 bases to trimming and J lost 6 bases; unmatched junction nucleotides: 25. The CDR3 sequence is 20 residues long. CDR3 coding DNA: TGTGCCAGCAGCCCGCAGCCGGGACAGAATAGGATGGCGGAGTCCAATGAGCAGTTCTTC. Translation: CASSPQPGQNRMAESNEQFF.

The V call is TRBV27, the J call TRBJ2-7; 10 bases are shared with TRBD2. V shed 5 bases and J 6 bases; nucleotides not matched to a gene: 7. Germline CDR1 reads MNHEY; CDR2 reads SMNVEV (reference sequence). CDR3 length: 14 amino acids. CDR3 coding DNA: TGTGCCAGCAGTCCTCGACTAGCGGGCTGCGAGCAGTACTTC. This encodes CASSPRLAGCEQYF.

The CDR3 DNA is TGTGCCAGCACAGCGGCGACGCCGGCGGATACGCAGTATTTT. This sequence encodes CASTAATPADTQYF. This chain links TRBV6-6 with TRBJ2-3, with TRBD2 as a possible D gene (5 bases). Germline V CDR1 and CDR2: MNHNY, SVGAGI (reference sequence). This CDR3 is built from 14 residues. Trimming removed 7 bases from V and 6 bases from J, with 17 bases in between.

The chain employs TRBV2 and TRBJ2-5; 7 bases map to TRBD2. Germline CDR1 and CDR2: SNHLY and FYNNEI. The CDR3 covers 15 residues. The junction had 7 bases not matched to a gene; V was cut back by 4 bases and J by 2 bases. CDR3 protein: CASSVLAAFQETQYF. The DNA of the CDR3 is TGTGCCAGCAGTGTTCTAGCGGCATTTCAAGAGACCCAGTACTTC.

This rearrangement joins TRBV6-1 to TRBJ2-1; 10 bases fit TRBD1. The length of the CDR3 is 12 residues. The J segment lost 8 bases and the V segment lost 6 bases, leaving 1 base of the junction unmatched. Germline assignment: CDR1 MNHNS and CDR2 SASEGT. This CDR3 reads CASSGTGDEQFF. In nucleotides, the CDR3 is TGTGCCAGCAGCGGGACAGGGGATGAGCAGTTCTTC.

V and J are TRBV19 and TRBJ1-2; 7 nucleotides align to TRBD1. The CDR3 has 13 residues. The germline gives CDR1 LNHDA, CDR2 SQIVND (reference sequence). Losses at the gene ends were 6 bases for V and 7 bases for J; bases not matched to a gene: 8. The CDR3 protein is CASSWDSYSGYTF. CDR3 in DNA: TGTGCCAGTAGCTGGGACAGCTATAGTGGCTACACCTTC.

This sequence joins TRBV7-9 and TRBJ2-1, with TRBD2 identical over 7 bases. The CDR3 length is 14 residues. The V gene end was trimmed by 11 bases and the J gene end by 1 base; junction bases not matched to a gene: 8. Germline V lookup: CDR1 SEHNR, CDR2 FQNEAQ (reference sequence). The CDR3 spells CAGGGSGSYNEQFF. The DNA of the CDR3 is TGTGCCGGCGGGGGAAGTGGATCCTACAATGAGCAGTTCTTC.

V usage is TRBV18 and J usage is TRBJ1-5; TRBD1 matches at 8 bases. Germline trimming cut 5 bases from V and 7 bases from J; bases unmatched to any gene: 4. Per germline, CDR1 KGHSH and CDR2 LQKENI. This CDR3 is built from 13 residues. The CDR3: CASSSTGGQPQHF. Here the CDR3 DNA reads TGTGCCAGCTCAAGTACAGGGGGGCAGCCCCAGCATTTT.

The chain has TRBV10-3 and TRBJ1-5; tentatively, D is TRBD1 (6 bases). Germline CDR1 ENHRY, CDR2 SYGVKD. This CDR3 comprises 16 residues. Trimming took 2 bases from V and 2 from J, leaving 13 bases between them. The CDR3: CAISEGRGIGNQPQHF. Written as DNA, the CDR3 is TGTGCCATCAGTGAGGGCAGGGGTATAGGCAATCAGCCCCAGCATTTT.

V is TRBV28 and J is TRBJ2-7, with 8 bases fitting TRBD2. Germline V gene data show CDR1 as MDHEN and CDR2 as SYDVKM. The CDR3 extends over 11 amino acids. V lost 3 bases, J lost 13 bases, and 5 bases stayed unmatched. CDR3 sequence reads: CASSFGGRLYF. As DNA, the CDR3 is TGTGCCAGCAGTTTTGGCGGGAGGCTATACTTC.

The CDR3 bases are TGTGCCAGCAGACCTCCAGGGGGCGTCAACGAGCAGTACTTC. Translation gives CASRPPGGVNEQYF. The gene calls are TRBV28 and TRBJ2-7, with 8 bases lining up with TRBD1. This CDR3 comprises 14 residues. Trimming at V came to 6 bases and at J to 5 bases, leaving 9 bases not matched to a gene. CDR1 and CDR2 (germline): MDHEN, SYDVKM.